This TCR beta chain came from a study of blood T cell repertoires in COVID-19. Overall study context: Sources were T cells, B-cell-depleted T cells, or PBMCs; the material itself was cDNA or gDNA.

Authors' analysis steps: Scientists estimated how many nucleated cells there were by amplifying reference gene primers. Clones were sequenced by immunoSEQ multiplex PCR, and TCRdb holds only the in-frame ones, with some missing. V, J and clone size are those of that table, while D and trimming were read from the DNA. This sample has about 62,000 clones, with 75% to 90% found just once. V was clipped by 5 bases and J by 3 bases; unmatched bases: 10. The CDR3 length is 18 residues. Per the germline V gene, CDR1 is KGHDR and CDR2 is SFDVKD. This TCR derives from a woman of 80 years or more with acute or convalescent COVID-19. The sequenced sample consisted of peripheral blood. The rearrangement uses TRBV24-1 and TRBJ2-2; 11 nucleotides align to TRBD2. CDR3 nucleotide sequence: TGTGCCACCAGTGGTTGGGTACTAGCGGGAGCGGACACCGGGGAGCTGTTTTTT. Translating gives CATSGWVLAGADTGELFF.